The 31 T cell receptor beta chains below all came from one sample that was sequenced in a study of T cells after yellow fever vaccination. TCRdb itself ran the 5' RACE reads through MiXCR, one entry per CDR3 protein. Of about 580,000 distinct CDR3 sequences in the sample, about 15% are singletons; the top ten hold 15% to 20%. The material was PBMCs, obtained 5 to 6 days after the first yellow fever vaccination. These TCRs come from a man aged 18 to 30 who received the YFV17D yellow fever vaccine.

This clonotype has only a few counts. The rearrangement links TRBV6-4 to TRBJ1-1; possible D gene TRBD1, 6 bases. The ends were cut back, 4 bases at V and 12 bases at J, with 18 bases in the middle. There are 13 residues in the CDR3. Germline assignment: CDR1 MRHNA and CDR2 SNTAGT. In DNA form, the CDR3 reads TGTGCCAGCAGTGCGGGCCCACAGGGTATATCTTTCTTT. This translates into CASSAGPQGISFF.

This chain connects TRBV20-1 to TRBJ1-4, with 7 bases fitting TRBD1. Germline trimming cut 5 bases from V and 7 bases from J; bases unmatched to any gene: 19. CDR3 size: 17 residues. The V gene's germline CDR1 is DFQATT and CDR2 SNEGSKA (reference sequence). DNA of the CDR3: TGCAGTGCTCAGACACCCACAGGGGATTCGGGTAGTGAAAAACTGTTTTTT. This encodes CSAQTPTGDSGSEKLFF.

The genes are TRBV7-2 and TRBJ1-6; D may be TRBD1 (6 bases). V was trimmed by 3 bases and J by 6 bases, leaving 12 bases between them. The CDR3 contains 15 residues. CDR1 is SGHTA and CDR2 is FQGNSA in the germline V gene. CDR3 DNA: TGTGCCAGCAGCTTCACAGGGATGGCTAATTCACCCCTCCACTTT. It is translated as CASSFTGMANSPLHF.

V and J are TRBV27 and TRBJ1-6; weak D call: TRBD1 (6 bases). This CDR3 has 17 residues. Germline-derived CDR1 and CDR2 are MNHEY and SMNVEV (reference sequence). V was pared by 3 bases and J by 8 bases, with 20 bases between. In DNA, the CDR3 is TGTGCCAGCAGTTTCAGTTCGGGGGCGCTTAGACATTCACCCCTCCACTTT. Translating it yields CASSFSSGALRHSPLHF.

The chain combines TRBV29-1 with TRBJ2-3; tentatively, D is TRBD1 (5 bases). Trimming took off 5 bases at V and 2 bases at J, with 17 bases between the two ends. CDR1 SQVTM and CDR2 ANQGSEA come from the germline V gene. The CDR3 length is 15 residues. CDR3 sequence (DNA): TGCAGCGTTAGCAGCGACAGCCTATTCACAGATACGCAGTATTTT. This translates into CSVSSDSLFTDTQYF.

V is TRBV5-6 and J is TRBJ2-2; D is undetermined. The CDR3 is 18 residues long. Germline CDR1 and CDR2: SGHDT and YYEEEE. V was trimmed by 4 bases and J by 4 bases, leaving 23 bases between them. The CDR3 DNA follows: TGTGCCAGCAGCCAAAAATTCTCGGCCCTCCTTCCCACCGGGGAGCTGTTTTTT. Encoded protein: CASSQKFSALLPTGELFF.

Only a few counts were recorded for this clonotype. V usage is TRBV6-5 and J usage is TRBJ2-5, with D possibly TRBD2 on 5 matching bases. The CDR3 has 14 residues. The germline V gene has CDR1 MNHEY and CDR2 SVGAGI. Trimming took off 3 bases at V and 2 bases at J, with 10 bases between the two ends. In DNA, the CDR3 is TGTGCCAGCAGTTATCCGGACTCACAAGAGACCCAGTACTTC. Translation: CASSYPDSQETQYF.

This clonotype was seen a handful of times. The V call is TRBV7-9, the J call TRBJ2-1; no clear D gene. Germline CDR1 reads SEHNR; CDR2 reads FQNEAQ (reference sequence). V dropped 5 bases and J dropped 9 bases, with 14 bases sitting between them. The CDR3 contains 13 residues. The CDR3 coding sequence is TGTGCCAGCAGCCCACCGACCGGCAGTGAGCAGTTCTTC. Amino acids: CASSPPTGSEQFF.

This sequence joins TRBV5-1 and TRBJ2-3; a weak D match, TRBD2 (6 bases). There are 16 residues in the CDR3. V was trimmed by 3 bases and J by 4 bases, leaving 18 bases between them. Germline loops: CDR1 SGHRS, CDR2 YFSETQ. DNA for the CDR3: TGCGCCAGCAGCTCGACCGGGCGGGGTCGGGCAGATACGCAGTATTTT. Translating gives CASSSTGRGRADTQYF.

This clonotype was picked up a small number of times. The CDR3 protein is CASSVDSPYGYTF. The DNA for the CDR3 is TGTGCCAGCAGCGTAGACAGTCCTTATGGCTACACCTTC. V is TRBV9 and J is TRBJ1-2; D is ambiguous. The germline V gene has CDR1 SGDLS and CDR2 YYNGEE. The germline V and J ends were trimmed by 0 bases and 5 bases, with 8 bases remaining between them. This CDR3 spans 13 amino acids.

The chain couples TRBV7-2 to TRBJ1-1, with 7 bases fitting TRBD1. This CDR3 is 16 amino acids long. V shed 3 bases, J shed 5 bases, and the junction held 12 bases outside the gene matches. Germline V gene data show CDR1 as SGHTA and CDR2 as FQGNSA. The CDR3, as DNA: TGTGCCAGCAGCTTTATCGCTAGGGGGCGAGGAACTGAAGCTTTCTTT. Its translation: CASSFIARGRGTEAFF.

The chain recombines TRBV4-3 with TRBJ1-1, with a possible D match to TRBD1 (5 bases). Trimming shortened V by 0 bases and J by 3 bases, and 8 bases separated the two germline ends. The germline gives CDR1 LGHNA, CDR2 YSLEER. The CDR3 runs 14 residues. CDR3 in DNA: TGCGCCAGCAGCCAAGATAAGGGGTACACTGAAGCTTTCTTT. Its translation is CASSQDKGYTEAFF.

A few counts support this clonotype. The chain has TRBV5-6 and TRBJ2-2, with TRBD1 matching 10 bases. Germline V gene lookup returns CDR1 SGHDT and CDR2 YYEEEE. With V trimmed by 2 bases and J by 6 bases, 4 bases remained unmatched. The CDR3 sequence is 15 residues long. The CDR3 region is CASSFGDRGPGELFF. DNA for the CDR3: TGTGCCAGCAGCTTCGGGGACAGGGGACCCGGGGAGCTGTTTTTT.

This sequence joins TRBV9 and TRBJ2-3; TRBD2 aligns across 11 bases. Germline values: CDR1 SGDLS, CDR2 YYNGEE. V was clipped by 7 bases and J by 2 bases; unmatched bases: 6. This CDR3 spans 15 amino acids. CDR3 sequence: CASGQTSGTTDTQYF. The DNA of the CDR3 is TGTGCCAGCGGACAGACTAGCGGGACCACAGATACGCAGTATTTT.

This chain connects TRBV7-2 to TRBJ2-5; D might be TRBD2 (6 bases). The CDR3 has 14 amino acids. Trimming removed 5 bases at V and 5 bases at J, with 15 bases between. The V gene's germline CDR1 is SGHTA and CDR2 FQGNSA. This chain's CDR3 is CASSHGGVRETQYF. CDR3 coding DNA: TGTGCCAGCAGCCACGGAGGGGTTAGGGAGACCCAGTACTTC.

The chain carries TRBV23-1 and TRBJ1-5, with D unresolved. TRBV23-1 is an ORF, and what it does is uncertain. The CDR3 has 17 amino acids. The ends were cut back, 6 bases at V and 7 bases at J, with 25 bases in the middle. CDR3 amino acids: CASRSIAVLRRNQPQHF. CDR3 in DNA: TGCGCCAGCAGATCAATTGCGGTTCTTCGGAGGAACCAGCCCCAGCATTTT.

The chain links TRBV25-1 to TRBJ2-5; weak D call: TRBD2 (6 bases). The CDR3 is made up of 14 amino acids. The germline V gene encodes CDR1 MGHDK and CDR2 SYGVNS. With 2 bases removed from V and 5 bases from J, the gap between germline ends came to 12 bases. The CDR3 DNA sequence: TGTGCCAGCAGTGAAATCGGAGGGTACGAGACCCAGTACTTC. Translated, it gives CASSEIGGYETQYF. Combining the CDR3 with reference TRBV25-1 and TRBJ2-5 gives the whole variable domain EADIYQTPRYLVIGTGKKITLECSQTMGHDKMYWYQQDPGMELHLIHYSYGVNSTEKGDLSSESTVSRIRTEHFPLTLESARPSHTSQYLCASSEIGGYETQYFGPGTRLLVL.

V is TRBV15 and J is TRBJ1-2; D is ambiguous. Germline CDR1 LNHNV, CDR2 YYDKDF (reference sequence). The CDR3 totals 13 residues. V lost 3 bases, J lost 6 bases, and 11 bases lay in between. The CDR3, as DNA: TGTGCCACCAGCAGTGACCCCCCTAATGGCTACACCTTC. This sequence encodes CATSSDPPNGYTF.

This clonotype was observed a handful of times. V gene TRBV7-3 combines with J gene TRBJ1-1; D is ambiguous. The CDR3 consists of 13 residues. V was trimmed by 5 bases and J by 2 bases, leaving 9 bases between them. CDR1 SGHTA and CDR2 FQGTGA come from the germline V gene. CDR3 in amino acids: CASSAHINTEAFF. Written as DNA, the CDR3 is TGTGCCAGCAGCGCCCACATTAACACTGAAGCTTTCTTT.

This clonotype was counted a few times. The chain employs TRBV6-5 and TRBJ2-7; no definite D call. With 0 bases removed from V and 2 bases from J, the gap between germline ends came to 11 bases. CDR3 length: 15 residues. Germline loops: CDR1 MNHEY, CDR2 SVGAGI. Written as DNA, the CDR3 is TGTGCCAGCAGTTACTCAAAGGTTACTACCTACGAGCAGTACTTC. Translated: CASSYSKVTTYEQYF.

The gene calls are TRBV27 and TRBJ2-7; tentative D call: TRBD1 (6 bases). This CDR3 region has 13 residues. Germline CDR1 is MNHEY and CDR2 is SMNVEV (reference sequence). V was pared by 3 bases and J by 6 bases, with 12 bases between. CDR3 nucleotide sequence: TGTGCCAGCAGTTTCCTACAGGGAAGCGAGCAGTACTTC. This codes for CASSFLQGSEQYF.

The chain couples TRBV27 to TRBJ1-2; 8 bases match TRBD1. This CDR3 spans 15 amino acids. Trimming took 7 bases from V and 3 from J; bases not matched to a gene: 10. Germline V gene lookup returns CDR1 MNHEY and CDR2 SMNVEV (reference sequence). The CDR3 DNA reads TGTGCCAGCACTAGCATTGGACAGGGCTACTATGGCTACACCTTC. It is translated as CASTSIGQGYYGYTF.

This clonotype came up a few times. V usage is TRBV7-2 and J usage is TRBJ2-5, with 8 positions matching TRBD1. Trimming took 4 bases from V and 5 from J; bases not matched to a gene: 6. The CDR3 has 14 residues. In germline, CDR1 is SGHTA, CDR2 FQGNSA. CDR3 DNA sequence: TGTGCCAGCAGCTACAGGGGGATAGGGGAGACCCAGTACTTC. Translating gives CASSYRGIGETQYF.

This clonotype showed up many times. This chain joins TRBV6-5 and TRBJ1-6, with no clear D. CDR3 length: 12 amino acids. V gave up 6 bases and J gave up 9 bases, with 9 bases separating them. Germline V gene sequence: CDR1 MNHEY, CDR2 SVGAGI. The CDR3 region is CASSPDGSPLHF. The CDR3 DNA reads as TGTGCCAGCAGCCCCGACGGTTCACCCCTCCACTTT.

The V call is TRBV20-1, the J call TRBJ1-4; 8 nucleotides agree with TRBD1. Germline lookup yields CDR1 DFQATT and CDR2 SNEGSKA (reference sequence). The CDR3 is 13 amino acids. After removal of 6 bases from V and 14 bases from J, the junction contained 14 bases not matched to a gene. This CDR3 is CSAITDRDGKLFF. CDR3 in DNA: TGCAGTGCGATCACGGACAGGGATGGTAAGCTGTTTTTT.

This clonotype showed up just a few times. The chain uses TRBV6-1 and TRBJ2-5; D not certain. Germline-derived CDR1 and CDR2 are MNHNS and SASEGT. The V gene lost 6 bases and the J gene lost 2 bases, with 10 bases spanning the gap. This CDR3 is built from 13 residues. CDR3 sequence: CASSRRFQETQYF. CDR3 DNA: TGTGCCAGCAGCAGAAGGTTTCAAGAGACCCAGTACTTC.

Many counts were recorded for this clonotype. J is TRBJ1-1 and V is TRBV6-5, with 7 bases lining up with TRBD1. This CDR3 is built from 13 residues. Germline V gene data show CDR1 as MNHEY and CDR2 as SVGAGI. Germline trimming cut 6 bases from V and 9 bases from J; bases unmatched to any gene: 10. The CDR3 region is CASSYGSGGQAFF. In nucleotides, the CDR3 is TGTGCCAGCAGCTACGGGTCAGGGGGTCAAGCTTTCTTT.

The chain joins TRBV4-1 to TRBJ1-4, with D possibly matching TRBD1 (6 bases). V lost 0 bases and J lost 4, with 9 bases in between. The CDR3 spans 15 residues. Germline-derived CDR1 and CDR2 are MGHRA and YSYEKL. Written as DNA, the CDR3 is TGCGCCAGCAGCCAAGATCGCAGGGGTAATGAAAAACTGTTTTTT. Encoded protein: CASSQDRRGNEKLFF.

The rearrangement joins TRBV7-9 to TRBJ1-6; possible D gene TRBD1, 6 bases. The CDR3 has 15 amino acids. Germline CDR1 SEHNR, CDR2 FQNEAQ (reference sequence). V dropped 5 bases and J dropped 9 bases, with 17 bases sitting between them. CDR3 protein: CASSIFGGLGSPLHF. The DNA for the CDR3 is TGTGCCAGCAGCATATTCGGGGGGCTAGGTTCACCCCTCCACTTT.

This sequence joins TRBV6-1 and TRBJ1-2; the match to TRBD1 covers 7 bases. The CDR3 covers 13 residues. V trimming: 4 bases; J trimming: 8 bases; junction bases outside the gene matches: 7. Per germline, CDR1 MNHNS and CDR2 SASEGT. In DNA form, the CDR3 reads TGTGCCAGCAGTGTCGACAGGGCACGCGGCTACACCTTC. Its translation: CASSVDRARGYTF.

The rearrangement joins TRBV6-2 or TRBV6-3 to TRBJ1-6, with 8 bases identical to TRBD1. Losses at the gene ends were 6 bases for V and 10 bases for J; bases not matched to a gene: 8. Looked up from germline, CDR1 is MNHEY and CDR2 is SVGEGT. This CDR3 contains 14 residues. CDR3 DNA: TGTGCCAGCAGGAGAGACAGGGGCGCATCACCCCTCCACTTT. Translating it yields CASRRDRGASPLHF.